Below, 32 T cell receptor beta chains from the same sample are listed, as sequenced in a study of CD4+ T cells in melanoma (dated by TCRdb to between 2021 and 2022). The method was the immunoSEQ multiplex PCR assay. TCRdb carries this immuneACCESS record with in-frame sequences only. Its versions omit some clonotypes, under half of them owing to an unresolved V gene in the studies checked, with the rest unexplained. Present in this sample are around 100,000 clones, approximately 90% of which were seen just once. Of the sample, roughly 3.1% is held by the ten largest clones. Sequencing was done on a sample of peripheral blood. These receptors all stem from a human donor with melanoma.

This sequence joins TRBV4-3 and TRBJ1-1, with a weak D call TRBD1 (5 bases). The CDR3 extends over 15 amino acids. The germline gives CDR1 LGHNA, CDR2 YSLEER. The V end was cut by 0 bases, the J end by 5 bases, with 13 bases between. CDR3 loop: CASSQDPLRDTEAFF. In DNA form, the CDR3 reads TGCGCCAGCAGCCAAGACCCGCTCAGGGATACTGAAGCTTTCTTT.

The chain combines TRBV28 with TRBJ2-1; 12 bases are shared with TRBD2. Germline V gives CDR1 MDHEN, CDR2 SYDVKM. This CDR3 comprises 15 residues. With 5 bases clipped from V and 4 bases from J, the junction kept 3 bases outside the gene matches. The CDR3 is CASSLAGGLYNEQFF. DNA for the CDR3: TGTGCCAGCAGTCTAGCGGGGGGGCTGTACAATGAGCAGTTCTTC.

The gene calls are TRBV5-1 and TRBJ2-1; unclear D gene. V shed 4 bases and J shed 7 bases, with 15 bases lying between them. The CDR3 length is 14 residues. The germline V gene has CDR1 SGHRS and CDR2 YFSETQ. DNA of the CDR3: TGCGCCAGCAGCCACAATCTGGGTCAGAATGAGCAGTTCTTC. This codes for CASSHNLGQNEQFF.

V and J are TRBV13 and TRBJ2-7, with D possibly matching TRBD2 (7 bases). The CDR3 extends over 16 amino acids. Trimming removed 0 bases at V and 6 bases at J, with 18 bases between. Germline loops: CDR1 PRHDT, CDR2 FYEKMQ (reference sequence). CDR3 residues: CASSLGPLRGGREQYF. The CDR3 DNA sequence: TGTGCCAGCAGCTTAGGCCCGTTGAGGGGGGGTCGCGAGCAGTACTTC.

V and J are TRBV11-2 and TRBJ2-7; maybe TRBD2 (6 bases). The CDR3 length is 17 residues. Germline V gene data show CDR1 as SGHAT and CDR2 as FQNNGV. Trimming stripped 5 bases from V and 1 base from J, with 21 bases between. CDR3 sequence (DNA): TGTGCCAGCAGCCCCGGTCAGAAGGGTGCGGGGTCCTACGAGCAGTACTTC. It translates to CASSPGQKGAGSYEQYF. The entire variable domain, with the rest obtained from reference TRBV11-2 and TRBJ2-7, is as follows: EAGVAQSPRYKIIEKRQSVAFWCNPISGHATLYWYQQILGQGPKLLIQFQNNGVVDDSQLPKDRFSAERLKGVDSTLKIQPAKLEDSAVYLCASSPGQKGAGSYEQYFGPGTRLTVT.

This chain uses TRBV2 with TRBJ1-5, with TRBD1 as a possible D gene (5 bases). Germline V gene sequence: CDR1 SNHLY, CDR2 FYNNEI. The ends were cut back, 6 bases at V and 5 bases at J, with 17 bases in the middle. This CDR3 comprises 15 residues. CDR3 bases: TGTGCCAGCAGCGTGAGGAGAGGGGAGCATCAGCCCCAGCATTTT. Protein sequence: CASSVRRGEHQPQHF.

This clone showed up just once. The rearrangement uses TRBV7-2 and TRBJ1-3; D not resolved. This CDR3 is 14 amino acids long. CDR1 is SGHTA and CDR2 is FQGNSA in the germline V gene. V lost 1 base and J lost 10, with 14 bases in between. This CDR3 reads CASSLGPDSKTIYF. The CDR3 nucleotides read TGTGCCAGCAGCTTAGGCCCCGACTCGAAAACCATATATTTT.

The gene calls are TRBV15 and TRBJ2-3, with 11 bases lining up with TRBD2. Germline lookup yields CDR1 LNHNV and CDR2 YYDKDF (reference sequence). The CDR3 extends over 15 amino acids. Trimming cost V 2 bases and J 5 bases; bases outside gene matches: 3. Written as DNA, the CDR3 is TGTGCCACCAGCAGACCAGGGACTAGCGGAGATACGCAGTATTTT. It translates to CATSRPGTSGDTQYF.

The chain joins TRBV28 to TRBJ2-7, with 10 bases matching TRBD1. The CDR3 sequence is 14 residues long. CDR1 and CDR2 (germline): MDHEN, SYDVKM. V dropped 8 bases and J dropped 0; count of bases not matched to a gene: 4. CDR3 nucleotides: TGTGCCAGCGGAGGGGACAGGGGCTCCTACGAGCAGTACTTC. This codes for CASGGDRGSYEQYF. The whole variable domain, filled in from reference TRBV28 and TRBJ2-7, reads DVKVTQSSRYLVKRTGEKVFLECVQDMDHENMFWYRQDPGLGLRLIYFSYDVKMKEKGDIPEGYSVSREKKERFSLILESASTNQTSMYLCASGGDRGSYEQYFGPGTRLTVT.

The rearrangement links TRBV19 to TRBJ1-1, with a weak D call TRBD1 (6 bases). Germline V gene lookup returns CDR1 LNHDA and CDR2 SQIVND (reference sequence). The V end was cut by 7 bases, the J end by 0 bases, with 9 bases between. CDR3 length equals 13 residues. The DNA for the CDR3 is TGTGCCAGTAAGGGGGGGATGAACACTGAAGCTTTCTTT. Protein sequence: CASKGGMNTEAFF.

The V and J genes are TRBV6-5 and TRBJ1-1; no firm D call. The germline CDR1 and CDR2 sequences are MNHEY and SVGAGI. This CDR3 comprises 15 residues. V lost 6 bases and J 3 bases, leaving 17 bases between the germline ends. The CDR3: CASRHAAGRDTEAFF. The CDR3 nucleotides are TGTGCCAGCAGGCACGCGGCCGGGAGGGACACTGAAGCTTTCTTT.

This chain uses TRBV10-2 with TRBJ2-1; D call uncertain. The germline V gene has CDR1 WSHSY and CDR2 SAAADI. The CDR3 spans 12 residues. The ends were cut back, 3 bases at V and 9 bases at J, with 9 bases in the middle. The DNA of the CDR3 is TGCGCCAGCAGTGACCCCCAGCGTGAGCAGTTCTTC. This sequence encodes CASSDPQREQFF.

The genes are TRBV5-5 and TRBJ2-7; the D is unclear. Germline CDR1 SGHKS, CDR2 YYEKEE (reference sequence). The CDR3 runs to 12 residues. V lost 4 bases to trimming and J lost 4 bases, with 9 bases between them. The CDR3 here is CASSHQSYEQYF. CDR3 nucleotides: TGTGCCAGCAGCCACCAGAGTTACGAGCAGTACTTC.

This sequence joins TRBV7-2 and TRBJ2-1, with a tentative D call TRBD1 (5 bases). V shed 1 base and J shed 2 bases, with 6 bases lying between them. The germline gives CDR1 SGHTA, CDR2 FQGNSA. CDR3 length: 14 residues. The CDR3 is CASSLVQAYNEQFF. In nucleotides, the CDR3 is TGTGCCAGCAGCTTAGTACAGGCCTACAATGAGCAGTTCTTC.

The V gene is TRBV7-6, the J gene TRBJ2-7; D gene uncertain. V lost 3 bases and J lost 4, with 10 bases in between. Germline CDR1 reads SGHVS; CDR2 reads FNYEAQ. CDR3 length equals 13 residues. The CDR3 DNA is TGTGCCAGCAGCTTGGGTAACAGTTACGAGCAGTACTTC. Its protein product is CASSLGNSYEQYF.

This chain joins TRBV9 and TRBJ2-5; TRBD1 matches at 9 bases. Germline lookup yields CDR1 SGDLS and CDR2 YYNGEE. V lost 0 bases and J lost 2; bases outside the gene matches: 5. The CDR3 runs to 16 residues. The CDR3 sequence: CASSVAPGTGQETQYF. CDR3 nucleotide sequence: TGTGCCAGCAGCGTAGCACCCGGGACAGGGCAAGAGACCCAGTACTTC.

The CDR3 DNA sequence: TGCAGCGTTGAAGATCCGGCCTCCTACGAGCAGTACTTC. Protein product: CSVEDPASYEQYF. The V call is TRBV29-1, the J call TRBJ2-7; D is uncertain. V was cut by 0 bases and J by 0 bases, with 6 bases left in between. This CDR3 region has 13 residues. The germline V gene encodes CDR1 SQVTM and CDR2 ANQGSEA.

V usage is TRBV6-1 and J usage is TRBJ1-6; D might be TRBD1 (6 bases). The V end lost 3 bases, the J end lost 4 bases, and 10 bases lay between the germline ends. The CDR3 length is 15 residues. CDR1 and CDR2 from the germline V gene are MNHNS and SASEGT. The chain's CDR3 is CASSDRTAYNSPLHF. For the CDR3, the DNA is TGTGCCAGCAGTGATCGGACAGCTTATAATTCACCCCTCCACTTT.

This chain joins TRBV7-3 and TRBJ2-1; 8 nucleotides line up with TRBD2. Per the germline V gene, CDR1 is SGHTA and CDR2 is FQGTGA. The CDR3 extends over 15 amino acids. Trimming at V came to 2 bases and at J to 2 bases, leaving 2 bases not matched to a gene. For the CDR3, the DNA is TGTGCCAGCAGCTTAGCGGGAGGACCCTACAATGAGCAGTTCTTC. Translated: CASSLAGGPYNEQFF.

The chain links TRBV4-2 to TRBJ2-5, with 8 bases identical to TRBD1. The trim removed 3 bases at V and 3 bases at J, leaving 6 bases unmatched. CDR1 is LGHNA, CDR2 YNFKEQ, per germline. The CDR3 runs 15 residues. CDR3 region: CASSQPTTGEETQYF. The CDR3, as DNA: TGTGCCAGCAGCCAGCCGACGACAGGGGAAGAGACCCAGTACTTC.

V is TRBV4-3 and J is TRBJ2-7, with D perhaps TRBD2 (5 bases). The germline V and J ends were trimmed by 1 base and 5 bases, with 9 bases remaining between them. In germline, CDR1 is LGHNA, CDR2 YSLEER. This CDR3 has 13 residues. CDR3 amino acids: CASSQGDGDEQYF. CDR3 bases: TGCGCCAGCAGCCAAGGAGACGGGGACGAGCAGTACTTC.

The genes are TRBV4-3 and TRBJ1-4; 10 bases map to TRBD1. The CDR3 is 14 residues long. Germline V lookup: CDR1 LGHNA, CDR2 YSLEER. V shed 3 bases and J 5 bases; nucleotides not matched to a gene: 0. The CDR3: CASSQGQGNEKLFF. The CDR3 region has the DNA TGCGCCAGCAGCCAGGGACAGGGGAATGAAAAACTGTTTTTT.

V usage is TRBV19 and J usage is TRBJ2-1, with a possible D match to TRBD2 (5 bases). This CDR3 has 12 amino acids. Between the trimmed V and J ends, which lost 5 bases and 8 bases, there was a span of 10 bases. Per the germline V gene, CDR1 is LNHDA and CDR2 is SQIVND (reference sequence). CDR3 region: CASSSGGDEQFF. In DNA, the CDR3 is TGTGCCAGTAGTTCTGGAGGCGATGAGCAGTTCTTC.

J is TRBJ2-3 and V is TRBV5-3; 13 bases match TRBD2. TRBV5-3 is labeled an ORF, and its function is uncertain. J lost 5 bases, V lost 4 bases, and 7 bases had no gene match. There are 16 residues in the CDR3. As DNA, the CDR3 is TGTGCCAGAAGCACCACTAGCGGGAGGGGGTTAGATACGCAGTATTTT. Its protein is CARSTTSGRGLDTQYF.

The rearrangement links TRBV27 to TRBJ1-6; TRBD1 matches at 7 bases. CDR1 is MNHEY, CDR2 SMNVEV, per germline (reference sequence). This CDR3 comprises 14 residues. Losses at the gene ends were 6 bases for V and 11 bases for J; bases not matched to a gene: 10. The CDR3 DNA reads TGTGCCAGCAGCCCCCGACAGGGACCTGCACCCCTCCACTTT. Its translation is CASSPRQGPAPLHF.

The chain employs TRBV19 and TRBJ2-7, with 7 positions matching TRBD1. CDR3 size: 17 residues. Germline V gives CDR1 LNHDA, CDR2 SQIVND (reference sequence). The V segment lost 5 bases and the J segment 0 bases; nucleotides outside the gene matches: 13. DNA for the CDR3: TGTGCCAGTAGTGGTACGTCGACAGGGAAAGGCTCCTACGAGCAGTACTTC. Translated: CASSGTSTGKGSYEQYF.

The rearrangement links TRBV11-2 to TRBJ1-1; D remains unclear. Deletions cut 3 bases from V and 3 bases from J, with 8 bases between. CDR1 SGHAT and CDR2 FQNNGV come from the germline V gene. The CDR3 sequence is 13 residues long. CDR3 sequence reads: CASSFGGDTEAFF. The CDR3 nucleotides are TGTGCCAGCAGCTTTGGTGGTGACACTGAAGCTTTCTTT. The variable domain in full, with the rest retrieved from reference TRBV11-2 and TRBJ1-1, is EAGVAQSPRYKIIEKRQSVAFWCNPISGHATLYWYQQILGQGPKLLIQFQNNGVVDDSQLPKDRFSAERLKGVDSTLKIQPAKLEDSAVYLCASSFGGDTEAFFGQGTRLTVV.

The chain links TRBV4-3 to TRBJ1-4, with a tentative D call TRBD1 (5 bases). Trimming removed 0 bases from V and 4 bases from J, with 15 bases in between. In germline, CDR1 is LGHNA, CDR2 YSLEER. CDR3 size: 17 residues. The chain's CDR3 is CASSQDPFGGGNEKLFF. CDR3 nucleotide sequence: TGCGCCAGCAGCCAAGATCCCTTCGGCGGGGGTAATGAAAAACTGTTTTTT.

The chain uses TRBV4-1 and TRBJ2-7, with D unresolved. The CDR3 covers 16 residues. The germline V gene has CDR1 MGHRA and CDR2 YSYEKL. Trimming removed 1 base from V and 0 bases from J, with 13 bases in between. This CDR3 reads CASSQGLFPSSYEQYF. The CDR3 nucleotides read TGCGCCAGCAGCCAAGGTCTCTTTCCGAGCTCCTACGAGCAGTACTTC.

The rearrangement joins TRBV5-1 to TRBJ1-1, with D maybe TRBD1 (5 bases). V lost 0 bases to trimming and J lost 7 bases, with 10 bases between them. The CDR3 sequence is 13 residues long. Germline CDR1 is SGHRS and CDR2 is YFSETQ. The CDR3 sequence is CASSLGGENEAFF. The CDR3 region has the DNA TGCGCCAGCAGCTTGGGGGGGGAGAATGAAGCTTTCTTT.

The J gene is TRBJ1-2, the V gene TRBV6-5, with D perhaps matching TRBD1 (5 bases). Trimming shortened V by 0 bases and J by 8 bases, and 10 bases separated the two germline ends. The CDR3 consists of 13 residues. Germline V gene lookup returns CDR1 MNHEY and CDR2 SVGAGI. In DNA form, the CDR3 reads TGTGCCAGCAGTTACTCCGGGGGAGGGGGCTACACCTTC. Residues: CASSYSGGGGYTF.

This clone was picked up a small number of times. This chain uses TRBV29-1 with TRBJ1-2; TRBD1 matches at 7 bases. The CDR3 covers 10 residues. Germline-derived CDR1 and CDR2 are SQVTM and ANQGSEA. Unmatched junction bases numbered 3, after V lost 7 bases and J lost 7 bases. CDR3: CSAAGGGYTF. DNA of the CDR3: TGCAGCGCGGCAGGGGGTGGCTACACCTTC.